This T cell receptor (beta chain) emerged from a study of beta chain features in type 1 diabetes. Study conclusions and caveats: Patients and controls would share equally any PCR tilt toward shorter templates.

Expressed TCRB transcripts got sequenced, as all isolated RNA was reverse transcribed. Assay used: immunoSEQ multiplex PCR; TCRdb lists only in-frame clones, some missing. The sample gives tens of thousands of clones, about a third of which show up once; around 0.5% is in the top ten. Concerning this clone itself: Its antigen is currently unknown.

The ends lost 0 bases at V and 15 bases at J; junction bases unmatched: 11. The germline CDR1 and CDR2 sequences are SGHTA and FQGNSA. The length of the CDR3 is 15 residues. This receptor was identified in a young woman in good health. The sequencing input was stem cell memory CD4+ T cells from blood. This chain uses TRBV7-2 with TRBJ2-1, with 10 bases that match TRBD1. The CDR3 bases are TGTGCCAGCAGCTTAGCCCGACAGGGGGCGGTCAGGGCGTTCTTC. Residues: CASSLARQGAVRAFF.